The TCR beta chain under discussion was sequenced for a study of T cells in Graves' hyperthyroidism and ophthalmopathy. Disease duration under 2 months; hyperthyroidism patients were aged 18 to 65. There were TCR beta CDR3 regions amplified from RNA transcripts. Initially, a first-round RT-PCR of the TCR CDR3 employed the HTBI primer set. TCRdb independently ran MiXCR on the multiplex PCR reads; one entry per CDR3 protein. The sample consists of about 47,000 distinct CDR3 sequences, approximately 58% of them appearing once. Unmatched junction bases numbered 6, after V lost 3 bases and J lost 5 bases. There are 15 residues in the CDR3. The germline gives CDR1 SGHAT, CDR2 FQNNGV.

The sequence came from a man aged 18 to 30 with Graves' hyperthyroidism. The sample taken for sequencing was peripheral blood or thyroid tissue (not recorded which). The chain employs TRBV11-2 and TRBJ2-2; 7 nucleotides align to TRBD2. The CDR3 protein is CASSFGGRETGELFF. In DNA, the CDR3 is TGTGCCAGCAGCTTCGGCGGGCGGGAGACCGGGGAGCTGTTTTTT. The full variable domain, its missing parts supplied by reference TRBV11-2 and TRBJ2-2, is EAGVAQSPRYKIIEKRQSVAFWCNPISGHATLYWYQQILGQGPKLLIQFQNNGVVDDSQLPKDRFSAERLKGVDSTLKIQPAKLEDSAVYLCASSFGGRETGELFFGEGSRLTVL.